These 6 T cell receptor beta chains came from one sample sequenced in a study of T cell repertoires in cytomegalovirus infection. TCRdb called the reads again in MiXCR, with one record for every CDR3 protein. The sample contains 110,000 to 150,000 distinct CDR3 sequences, roughly 32% of which appear only once. The antigens of these receptors remain unknown. Sample: CD8+ T cells from cultured PBMCs, taken from culture after CMV antigen stimulation. The receptors originated from a human donor in good health (CMV status not recorded). Some clones in this sample may be carry-over from other donors' samples.

This clonotype has a count of ten or more. The rearrangement joins TRBV28 to TRBJ2-7; D is ambiguous. Germline CDR1 is MDHEN and CDR2 is SYDVKM. With 8 bases removed from V and 2 bases from J, the gap between germline ends came to 7 bases. The length of the CDR3 is 11 residues. This CDR3 is CASVTPYEQYF. CDR3 nucleotide sequence: TGTGCCAGCGTCACGCCCTACGAGCAGTACTTC.

The V and J genes are TRBV28 and TRBJ2-7; D is unclear. The CDR3 is made up of 15 amino acids. Trimming pared 6 bases from V and 0 bases from J, leaving 15 bases between. Germline CDR1 and CDR2: MDHEN and SYDVKM. The DNA of the CDR3 is TGTGCCAGCAGCCTATGGACCCAGGACTCCTACGAGCAGTACTTC. This codes for CASSLWTQDSYEQYF.

V is TRBV20-1 and J is TRBJ2-6, with 12 bases matching TRBD1. Germline CDR1 is DFQATT and CDR2 is SNEGSKA (reference sequence). CDR3 length equals 18 residues. J was trimmed by 1 base and V by 6 bases; bases with no gene match: 10. In nucleotides, the CDR3 is TGCAGTGCCAAATCCCGGGACAGGGGGCTTTCTGGGGCCAACGTCCTGACTTTC. Protein product: CSAKSRDRGLSGANVLTF.

The table lists this clonotype with many counts. V gene TRBV5-4 combines with J gene TRBJ1-2; D not resolved. The length of the CDR3 is 13 residues. V was shortened by 3 bases and J by 8 bases, with 14 bases between the two germline ends. Germline V gene lookup returns CDR1 SGHNT and CDR2 YYREEE (reference sequence). The CDR3 sequence is CASSSDGPKGYTF. The DNA for the CDR3 is TGTGCCAGCAGCTCGGACGGGCCTAAGGGCTACACCTTC.

The chain has TRBV24-1 and TRBJ2-2; no clear D. The CDR3 loop spans 13 amino acids. Trimming left V 4 bases short and J 7 bases short, with 9 bases between. CDR1 is KGHDR and CDR2 is SFDVKD in the germline V gene. The CDR3 loop is CATSETHGGELFF. CDR3 nucleotides: TGTGCCACCAGTGAGACCCACGGCGGGGAGCTGTTTTTT.

This chain links TRBV6-5 with TRBJ1-2, with a tentative D call TRBD1 (5 bases). V lost 2 bases and J lost 8, with 12 bases in between. The CDR3 spans 13 residues. Germline values: CDR1 MNHEY, CDR2 SVGAGI. CDR3 sequence (DNA): TGTGCCAGCAGTTACGGGCAGGGAAAGGGCTACACCTTC. Amino acid sequence: CASSYGQGKGYTF.